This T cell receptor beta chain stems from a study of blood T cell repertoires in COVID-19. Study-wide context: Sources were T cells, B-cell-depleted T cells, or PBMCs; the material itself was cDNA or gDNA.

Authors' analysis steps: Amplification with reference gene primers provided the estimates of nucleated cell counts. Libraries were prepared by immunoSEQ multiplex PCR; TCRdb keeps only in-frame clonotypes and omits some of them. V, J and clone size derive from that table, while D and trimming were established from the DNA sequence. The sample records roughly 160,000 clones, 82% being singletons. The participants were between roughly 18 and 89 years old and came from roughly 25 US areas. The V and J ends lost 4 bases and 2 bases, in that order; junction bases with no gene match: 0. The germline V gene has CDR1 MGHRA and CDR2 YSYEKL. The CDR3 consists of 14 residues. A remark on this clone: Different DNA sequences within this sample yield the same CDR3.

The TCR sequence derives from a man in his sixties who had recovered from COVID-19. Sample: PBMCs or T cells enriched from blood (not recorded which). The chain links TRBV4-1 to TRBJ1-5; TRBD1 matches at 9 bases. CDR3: CASSRDRGNQPQHF. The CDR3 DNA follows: TGCGCCAGCAGCCGGGACAGGGGCAATCAGCCCCAGCATTTT.